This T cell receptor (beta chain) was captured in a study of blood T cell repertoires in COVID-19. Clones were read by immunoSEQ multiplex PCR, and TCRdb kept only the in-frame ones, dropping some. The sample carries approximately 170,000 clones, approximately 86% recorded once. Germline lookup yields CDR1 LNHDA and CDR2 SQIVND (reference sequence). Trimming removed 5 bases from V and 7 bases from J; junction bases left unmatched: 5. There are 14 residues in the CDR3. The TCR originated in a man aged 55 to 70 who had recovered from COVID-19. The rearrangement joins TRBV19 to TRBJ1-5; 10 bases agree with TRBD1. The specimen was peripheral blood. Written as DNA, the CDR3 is TGTGCCAGTAGTGGACAGGGGGAAGGACAGCCCCAGCATTTT. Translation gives CASSGQGEGQPQHF.